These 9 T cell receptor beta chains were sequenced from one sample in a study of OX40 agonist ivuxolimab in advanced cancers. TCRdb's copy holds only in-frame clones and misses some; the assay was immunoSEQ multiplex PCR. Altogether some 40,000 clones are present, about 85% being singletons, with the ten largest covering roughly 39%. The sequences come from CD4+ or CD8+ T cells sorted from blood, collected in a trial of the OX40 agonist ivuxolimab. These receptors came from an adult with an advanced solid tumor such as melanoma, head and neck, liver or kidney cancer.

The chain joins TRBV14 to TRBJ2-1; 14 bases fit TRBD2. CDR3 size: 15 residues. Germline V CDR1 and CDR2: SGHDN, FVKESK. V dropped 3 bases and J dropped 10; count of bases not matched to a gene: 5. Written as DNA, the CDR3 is TGTGCCAGCAGCCACAAGGGACTAGCGGGAGTAGAGCAGTTCTTC. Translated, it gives CASSHKGLAGVEQFF.

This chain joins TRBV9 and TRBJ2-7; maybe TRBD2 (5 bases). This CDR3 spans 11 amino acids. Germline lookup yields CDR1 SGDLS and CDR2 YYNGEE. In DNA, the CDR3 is TGTTCTCCAAGGCGGGCCTACGAGCAGTACTTC. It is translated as CSPRRAYEQYF.

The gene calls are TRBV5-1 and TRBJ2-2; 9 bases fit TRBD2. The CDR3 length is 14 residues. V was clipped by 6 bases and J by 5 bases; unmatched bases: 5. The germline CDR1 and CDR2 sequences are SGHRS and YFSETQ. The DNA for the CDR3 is TGCGCCAGCATATTAGCGGGAGTAACCGGGGAGCTGTTTTTT. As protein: CASILAGVTGELFF.

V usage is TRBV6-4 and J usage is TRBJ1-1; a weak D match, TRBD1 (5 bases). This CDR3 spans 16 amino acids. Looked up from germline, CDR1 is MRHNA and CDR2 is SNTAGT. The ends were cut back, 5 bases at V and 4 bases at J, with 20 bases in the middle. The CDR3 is CASSPGPGRRFTEAFF. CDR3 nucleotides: TGTGCCAGCAGTCCTGGGCCGGGACGTAGGTTCACTGAAGCTTTCTTT.

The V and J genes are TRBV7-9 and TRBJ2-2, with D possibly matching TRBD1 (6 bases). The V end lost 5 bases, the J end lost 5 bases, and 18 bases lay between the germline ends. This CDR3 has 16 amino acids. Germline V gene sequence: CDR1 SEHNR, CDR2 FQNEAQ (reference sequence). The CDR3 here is CASSTPGWGQTGELFF. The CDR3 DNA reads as TGTGCCAGCAGCACACCCGGCTGGGGGCAGACCGGGGAGCTGTTTTTT.

Here the CDR3 DNA reads TGTGCCAGCAGGAGGACAGGGGTCAATGAGCAGTTCTTC. Its translation: CASRRTGVNEQFF. This chain uses TRBV5-8 with TRBJ2-1; 9 bases align to TRBD1. The CDR3 has 13 amino acids. Trimming took 5 bases from V and 6 from J; bases not matched to a gene: 3. Germline CDR1 reads SGHTS; CDR2 reads YDEGEE.

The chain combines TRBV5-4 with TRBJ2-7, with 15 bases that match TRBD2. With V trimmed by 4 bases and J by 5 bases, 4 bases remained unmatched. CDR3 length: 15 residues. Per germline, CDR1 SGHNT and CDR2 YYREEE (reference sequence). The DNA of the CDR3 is TGTGCCAGCAGCCCCTGGACTAGCGGGGGGGACGAGCAGTACTTC. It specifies CASSPWTSGGDEQYF.

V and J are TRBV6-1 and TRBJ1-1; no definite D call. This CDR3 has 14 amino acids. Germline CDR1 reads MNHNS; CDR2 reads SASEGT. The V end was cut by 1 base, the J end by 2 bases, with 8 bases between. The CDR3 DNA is TGTGCCAGCAGTGAAGTCTTTAGCAACACTGAAGCTTTCTTT. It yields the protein CASSEVFSNTEAFF.

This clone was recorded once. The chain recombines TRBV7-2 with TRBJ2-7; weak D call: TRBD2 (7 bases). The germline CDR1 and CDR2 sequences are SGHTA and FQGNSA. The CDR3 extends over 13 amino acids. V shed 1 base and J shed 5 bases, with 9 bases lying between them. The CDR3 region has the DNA TGTGCCAGCAGCTTAGGCGGGGGCGACGAGCAGTACTTC. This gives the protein CASSLGGGDEQYF.